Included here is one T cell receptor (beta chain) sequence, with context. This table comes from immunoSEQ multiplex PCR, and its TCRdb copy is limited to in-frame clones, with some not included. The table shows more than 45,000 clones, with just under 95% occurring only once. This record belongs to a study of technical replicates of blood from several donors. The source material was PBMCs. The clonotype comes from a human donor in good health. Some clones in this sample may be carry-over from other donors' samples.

The CDR3 bases are TGTGCCAGTAGTACAAACCGGGACAGCCTGGCCCAGCATTTT. Translated: CASSTNRDSLAQHF. The J gene is TRBJ1-5, the V gene TRBV19; 7 positions match TRBD1. The CDR3 extends over 14 amino acids. Germline assignment: CDR1 LNHDA and CDR2 SQIVND (reference sequence). The V gene end was trimmed by 4 bases and the J gene end by 11 bases; junction bases not matched to a gene: 11.